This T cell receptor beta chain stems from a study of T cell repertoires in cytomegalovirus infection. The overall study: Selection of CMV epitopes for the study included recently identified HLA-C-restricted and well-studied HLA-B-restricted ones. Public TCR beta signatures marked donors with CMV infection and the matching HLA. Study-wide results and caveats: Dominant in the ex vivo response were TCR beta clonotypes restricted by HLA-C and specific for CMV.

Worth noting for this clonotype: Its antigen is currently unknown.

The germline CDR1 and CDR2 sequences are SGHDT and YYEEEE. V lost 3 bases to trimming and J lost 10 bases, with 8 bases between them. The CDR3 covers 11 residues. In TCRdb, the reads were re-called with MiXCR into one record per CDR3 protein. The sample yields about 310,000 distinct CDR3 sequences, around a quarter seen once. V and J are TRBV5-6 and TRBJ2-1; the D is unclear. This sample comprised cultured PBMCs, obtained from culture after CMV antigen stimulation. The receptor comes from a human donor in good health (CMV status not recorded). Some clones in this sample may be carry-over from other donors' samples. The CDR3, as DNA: TGTGCCAGCAGCTCAGAAGACGAGCAGTTCTTC. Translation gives CASSSEDEQFF. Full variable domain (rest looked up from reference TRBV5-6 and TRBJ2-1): DAGVTQSPTHLIKTRGQQVTLRCSPKSGHDTVSWYQQALGQGPQFIFQYYEEEERQRGNFPDRFSGHQFPNYSSELNVNALLLGDSALYLCASSSEDEQFFGPGTRLTVL.